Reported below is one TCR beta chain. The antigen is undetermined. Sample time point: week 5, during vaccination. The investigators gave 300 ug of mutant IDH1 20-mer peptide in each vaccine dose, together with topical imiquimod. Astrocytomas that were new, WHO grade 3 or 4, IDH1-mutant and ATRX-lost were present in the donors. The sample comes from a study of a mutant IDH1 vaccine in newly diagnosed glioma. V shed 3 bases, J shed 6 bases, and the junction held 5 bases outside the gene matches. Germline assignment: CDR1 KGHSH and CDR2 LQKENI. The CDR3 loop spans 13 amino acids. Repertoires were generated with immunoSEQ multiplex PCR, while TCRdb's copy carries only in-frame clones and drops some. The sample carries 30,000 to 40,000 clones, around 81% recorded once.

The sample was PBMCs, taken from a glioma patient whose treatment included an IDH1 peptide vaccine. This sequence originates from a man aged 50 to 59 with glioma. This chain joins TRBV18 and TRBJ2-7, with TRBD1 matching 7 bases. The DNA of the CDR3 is TGTGCCAGCTCACCCAAACCAGGGGGCGAGCAGTACTTC. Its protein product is CASSPKPGGEQYF. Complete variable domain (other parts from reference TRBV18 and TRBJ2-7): NAGVMQNPRHLVRRRGQEARLRCSPMKGHSHVYWYRQLPEEGLKFMVYLQKENIIDESGMPKERFSAEFPKEGPSILRIQQVVRGDSAAYFCASSPKPGGEQYFGPGTRLTVT.